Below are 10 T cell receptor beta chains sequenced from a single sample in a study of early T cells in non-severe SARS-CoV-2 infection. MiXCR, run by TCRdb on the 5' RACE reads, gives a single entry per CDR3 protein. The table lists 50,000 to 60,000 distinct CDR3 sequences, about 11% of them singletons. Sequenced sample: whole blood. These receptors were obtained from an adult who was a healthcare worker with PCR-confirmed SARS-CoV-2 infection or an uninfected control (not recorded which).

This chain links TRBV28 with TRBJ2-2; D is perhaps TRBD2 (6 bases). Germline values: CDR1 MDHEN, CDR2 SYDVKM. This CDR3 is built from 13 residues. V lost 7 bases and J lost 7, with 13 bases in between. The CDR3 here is CASMGLPHGELFF. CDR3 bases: TGTGCCAGCATGGGACTCCCCCACGGGGAGCTGTTTTTT.

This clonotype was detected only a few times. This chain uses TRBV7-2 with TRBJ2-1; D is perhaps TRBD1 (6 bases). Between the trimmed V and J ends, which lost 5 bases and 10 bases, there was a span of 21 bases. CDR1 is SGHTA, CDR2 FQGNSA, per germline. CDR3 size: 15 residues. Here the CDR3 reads CASSRQGQRGQEQFF. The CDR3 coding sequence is TGTGCCAGCAGCCGCCAGGGACAACGGGGCCAAGAGCAGTTCTTC.

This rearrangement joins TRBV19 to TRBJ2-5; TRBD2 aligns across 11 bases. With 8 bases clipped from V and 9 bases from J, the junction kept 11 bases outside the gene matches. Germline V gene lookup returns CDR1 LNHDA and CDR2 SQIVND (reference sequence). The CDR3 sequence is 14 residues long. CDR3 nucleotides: TGTGCCAGTTCCCTTAGCGGGGGGGCCCAAGCCCAGTACTTC. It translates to CASSLSGGAQAQYF.

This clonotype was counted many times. For the CDR3, the DNA is TGCAGCGTTGGTAGCGGGACCGGGGAGCTGTTTTTT. Its protein is CSVGSGTGELFF. This chain joins TRBV29-1 and TRBJ2-2; 7 positions agree with TRBD2. J was trimmed by 5 bases and V by 4 bases; bases with no gene match: 1. Germline CDR1 and CDR2: SQVTM and ANQGSEA. The CDR3 consists of 12 residues.

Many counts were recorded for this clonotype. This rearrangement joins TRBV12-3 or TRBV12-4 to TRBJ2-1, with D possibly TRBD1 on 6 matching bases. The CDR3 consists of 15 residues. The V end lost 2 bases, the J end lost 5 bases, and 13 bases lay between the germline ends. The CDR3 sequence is CASSLSGRGNNEQFF. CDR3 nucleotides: TGTGCCAGCAGTTTATCGGGCAGGGGTAACAATGAGCAGTTCTTC.

DNA for the CDR3: TGTGCCAGCAGTCGGACCTTCAATCAGCCCCAGCATTTT. Its translation: CASSRTFNQPQHF. The chain joins TRBV28 to TRBJ1-5; D is unresolved. The CDR3 sequence is 13 residues long. V shed 5 bases and J shed 3 bases, with 8 bases lying between them. The germline gives CDR1 MDHEN, CDR2 SYDVKM.

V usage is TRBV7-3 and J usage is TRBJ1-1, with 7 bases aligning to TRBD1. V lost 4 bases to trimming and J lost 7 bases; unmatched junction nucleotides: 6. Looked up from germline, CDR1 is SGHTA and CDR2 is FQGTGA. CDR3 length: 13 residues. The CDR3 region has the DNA TGTGCCAGCAGCTCAGGGTGGACAGGTGAAGCTTTCTTT. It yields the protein CASSSGWTGEAFF.

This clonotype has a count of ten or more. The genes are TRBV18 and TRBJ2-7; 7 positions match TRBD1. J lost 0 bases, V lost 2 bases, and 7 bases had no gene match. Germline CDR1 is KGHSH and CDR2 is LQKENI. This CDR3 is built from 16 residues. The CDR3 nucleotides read TGTGCCAGCTCACCAACTCCGGGACAGAGCTCCTACGAGCAGTACTTC. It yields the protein CASSPTPGQSSYEQYF.

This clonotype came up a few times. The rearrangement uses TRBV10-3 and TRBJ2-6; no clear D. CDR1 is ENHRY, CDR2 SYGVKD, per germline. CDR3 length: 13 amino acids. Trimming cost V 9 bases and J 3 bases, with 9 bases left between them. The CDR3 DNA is TGTGCCATTTCCTCTGGTGGGGCCAACGTCCTGACTTTC. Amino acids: CAISSGGANVLTF.

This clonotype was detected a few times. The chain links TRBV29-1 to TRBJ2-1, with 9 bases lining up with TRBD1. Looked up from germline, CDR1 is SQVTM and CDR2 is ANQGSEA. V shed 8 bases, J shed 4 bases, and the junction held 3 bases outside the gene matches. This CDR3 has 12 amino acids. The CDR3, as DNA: TGCAGCTGGGGACAGGGATACAATGAGCAGTTCTTC. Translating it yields CSWGQGYNEQFF.